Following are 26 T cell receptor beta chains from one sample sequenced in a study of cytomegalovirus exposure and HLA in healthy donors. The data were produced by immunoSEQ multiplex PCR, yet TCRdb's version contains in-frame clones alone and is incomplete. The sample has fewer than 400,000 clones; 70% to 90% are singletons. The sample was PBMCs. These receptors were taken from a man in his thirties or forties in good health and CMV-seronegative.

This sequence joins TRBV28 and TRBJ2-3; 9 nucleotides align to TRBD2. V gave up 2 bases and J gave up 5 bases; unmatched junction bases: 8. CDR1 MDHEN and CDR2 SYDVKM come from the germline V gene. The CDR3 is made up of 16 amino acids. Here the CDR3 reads CASSLIRRGGLDTQYF. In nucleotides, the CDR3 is TGTGCCAGCAGTTTAATTCGGCGGGGGGGTTTAGATACGCAGTATTTT.

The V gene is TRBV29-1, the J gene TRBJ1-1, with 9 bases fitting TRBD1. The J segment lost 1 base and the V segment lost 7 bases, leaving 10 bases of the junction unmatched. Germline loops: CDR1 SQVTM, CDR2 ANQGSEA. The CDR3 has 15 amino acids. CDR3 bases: TGCAGCGCCGACGCTACAGGGGGCTGGAACACTGAAGCTTTCTTT. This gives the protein CSADATGGWNTEAFF.

CDR3 loop: CASSPHRDSPYGYTF. CDR3 bases: TGCGCCAGCAGCCCACATCGGGACAGCCCCTATGGCTACACCTTC. This rearrangement joins TRBV5-1 to TRBJ1-2, with TRBD1 matching over 7 bases. V shed 4 bases, J shed 4 bases, and the junction held 10 bases outside the gene matches. The CDR3 has 15 amino acids. The germline V gene has CDR1 SGHRS and CDR2 YFSETQ.

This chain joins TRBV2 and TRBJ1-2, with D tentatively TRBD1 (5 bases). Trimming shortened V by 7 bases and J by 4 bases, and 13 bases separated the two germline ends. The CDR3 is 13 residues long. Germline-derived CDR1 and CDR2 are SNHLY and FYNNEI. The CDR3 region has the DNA TGTGCCAGCATCGGAGGCGGGGGCTATGGCTACACCTTC. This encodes CASIGGGGYGYTF.

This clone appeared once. CDR3 in DNA: TGTGCCAGCAGCCCCAGCGACAGGGGCCATGAGCAGTTCTTC. Protein sequence: CASSPSDRGHEQFF. The chain employs TRBV7-2 and TRBJ2-1; 8 bases fit TRBD1. The V gene's germline CDR1 is SGHTA and CDR2 FQGNSA. This CDR3 has 14 residues. V lost 5 bases, J lost 8 bases, and 8 bases stayed unmatched.

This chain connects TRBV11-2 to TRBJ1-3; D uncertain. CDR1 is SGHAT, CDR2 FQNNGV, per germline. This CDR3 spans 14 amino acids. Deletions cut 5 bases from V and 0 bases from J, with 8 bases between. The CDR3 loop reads CASSVGDSGNTIYF. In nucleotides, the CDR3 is TGTGCCAGCAGCGTCGGAGACTCTGGAAACACCATATATTTT.

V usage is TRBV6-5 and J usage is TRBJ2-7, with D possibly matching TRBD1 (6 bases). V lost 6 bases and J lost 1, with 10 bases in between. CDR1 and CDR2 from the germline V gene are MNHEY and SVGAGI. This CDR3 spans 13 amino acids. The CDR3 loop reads CASSYGQSYEQYF. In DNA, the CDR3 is TGTGCCAGCAGCTATGGACAGTCCTACGAGCAGTACTTC.

CDR3 DNA sequence: TGTGCCACCTCGAACAGGGGACAAGAGACCCAGTACTTC. As protein: CATSNRGQETQYF. This chain links TRBV15 with TRBJ2-5, with 7 bases fitting TRBD1. The CDR3 runs 13 residues. The germline CDR1 and CDR2 sequences are LNHNV and YYDKDF (reference sequence). With V trimmed by 8 bases and J by 2 bases, 5 bases remained unmatched.

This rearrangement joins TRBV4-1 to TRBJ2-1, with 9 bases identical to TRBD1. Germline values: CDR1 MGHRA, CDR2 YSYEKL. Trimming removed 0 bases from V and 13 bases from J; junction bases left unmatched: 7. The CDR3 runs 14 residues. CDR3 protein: CASSQDGTGSRQFF. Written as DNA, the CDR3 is TGCGCCAGCAGCCAAGACGGGACAGGGAGTCGTCAGTTCTTC.

The CDR3: CASSRRGDSQETQYF. CDR3 nucleotide sequence: TGTGCCAGCAGCCGGCGGGGGGACAGCCAAGAGACCCAGTACTTC. The chain recombines TRBV7-6 with TRBJ2-5; D might be TRBD2 (8 bases). The V end lost 5 bases, the J end lost 1 base, and 14 bases lay between the germline ends. This CDR3 region has 15 residues. The germline gives CDR1 SGHVS, CDR2 FNYEAQ.

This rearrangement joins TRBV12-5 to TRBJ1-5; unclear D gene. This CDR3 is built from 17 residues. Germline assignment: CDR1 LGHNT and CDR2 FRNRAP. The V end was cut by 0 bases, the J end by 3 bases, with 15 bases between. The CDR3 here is CASGLVAGNTVNQPQHF. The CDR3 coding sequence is TGTGCTAGTGGTTTGGTAGCCGGGAATACTGTCAATCAGCCCCAGCATTTT.

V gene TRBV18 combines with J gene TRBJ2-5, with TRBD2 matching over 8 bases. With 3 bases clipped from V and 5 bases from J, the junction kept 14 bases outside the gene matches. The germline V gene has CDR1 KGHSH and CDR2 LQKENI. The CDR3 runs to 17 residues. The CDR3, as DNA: TGTGCCAGCTCACCTGTTCGCCGGGGGGGCGGAGGTGAGACCCAGTACTTC. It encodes CASSPVRRGGGGETQYF.

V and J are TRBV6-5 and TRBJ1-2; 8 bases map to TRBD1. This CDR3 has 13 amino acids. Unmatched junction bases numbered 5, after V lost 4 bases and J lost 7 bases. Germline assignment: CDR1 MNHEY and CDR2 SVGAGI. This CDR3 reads CASSFRDRGGYTF. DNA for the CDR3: TGTGCCAGCAGTTTTCGTGACAGGGGTGGCTACACCTTC.

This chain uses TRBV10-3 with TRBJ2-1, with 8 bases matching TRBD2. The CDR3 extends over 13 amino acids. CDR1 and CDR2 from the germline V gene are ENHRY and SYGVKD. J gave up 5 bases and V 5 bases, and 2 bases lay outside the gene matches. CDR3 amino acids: CAISSGGNNEQFF. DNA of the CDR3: TGTGCCATCAGTAGCGGGGGAAACAATGAGCAGTTCTTC.

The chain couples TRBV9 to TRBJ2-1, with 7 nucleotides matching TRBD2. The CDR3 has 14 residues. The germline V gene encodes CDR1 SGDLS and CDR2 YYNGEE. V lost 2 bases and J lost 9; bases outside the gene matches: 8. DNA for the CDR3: TGTGCCAGCAGCGTTGTCGGCAGGGAGGGTGAGCAGTTCTTC. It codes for CASSVVGREGEQFF.

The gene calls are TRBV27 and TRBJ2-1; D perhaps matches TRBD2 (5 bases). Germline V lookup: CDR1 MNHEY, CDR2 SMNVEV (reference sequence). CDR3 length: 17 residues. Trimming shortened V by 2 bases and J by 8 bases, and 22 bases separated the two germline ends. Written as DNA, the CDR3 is TGTGCCAGCAGTTTAACGGGCGGGTACGGACTTCTGGATGAGCAGTTCTTC. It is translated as CASSLTGGYGLLDEQFF.

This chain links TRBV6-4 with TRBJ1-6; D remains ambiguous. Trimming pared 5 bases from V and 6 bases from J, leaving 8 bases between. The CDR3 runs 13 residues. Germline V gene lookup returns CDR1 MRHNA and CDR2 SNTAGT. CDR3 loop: CASSTTPNSPLHF. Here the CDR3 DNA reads TGTGCCAGCAGTACGACTCCTAATTCACCCCTCCACTTT.

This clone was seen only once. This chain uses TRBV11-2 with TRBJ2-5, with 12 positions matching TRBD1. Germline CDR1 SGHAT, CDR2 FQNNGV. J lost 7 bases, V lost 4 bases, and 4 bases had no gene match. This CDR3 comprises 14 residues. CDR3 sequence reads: CASSSGQGASTQYF. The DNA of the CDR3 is TGTGCCAGCAGCTCGGGACAGGGGGCTTCGACCCAGTACTTC.

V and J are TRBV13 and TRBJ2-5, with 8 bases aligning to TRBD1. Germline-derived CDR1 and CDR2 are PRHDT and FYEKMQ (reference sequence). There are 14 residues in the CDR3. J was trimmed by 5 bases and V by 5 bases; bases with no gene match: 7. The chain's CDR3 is CASSPGQGLETQYF. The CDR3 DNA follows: TGTGCCAGCAGCCCCGGACAGGGCCTGGAGACCCAGTACTTC.

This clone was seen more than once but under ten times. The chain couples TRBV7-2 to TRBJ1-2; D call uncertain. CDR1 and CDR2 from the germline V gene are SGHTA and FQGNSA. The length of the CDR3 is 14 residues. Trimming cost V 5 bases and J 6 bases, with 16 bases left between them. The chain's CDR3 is CASSMGPRNNGYTF. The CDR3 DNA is TGTGCCAGCAGCATGGGCCCCAGGAACAATGGCTACACCTTC.

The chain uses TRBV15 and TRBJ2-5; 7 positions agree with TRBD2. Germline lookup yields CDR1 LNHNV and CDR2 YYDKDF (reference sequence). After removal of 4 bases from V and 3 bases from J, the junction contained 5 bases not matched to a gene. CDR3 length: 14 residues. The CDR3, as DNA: TGTGCCACCAGCAATCAGCGGGGAAAAGAGACCCAGTACTTC. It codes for CATSNQRGKETQYF.

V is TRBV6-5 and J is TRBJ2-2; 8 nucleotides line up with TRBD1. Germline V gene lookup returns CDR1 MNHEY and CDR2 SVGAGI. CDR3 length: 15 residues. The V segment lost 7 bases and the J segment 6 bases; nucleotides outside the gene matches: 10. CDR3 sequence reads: CASKPDRALPGELFF. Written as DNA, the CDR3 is TGTGCCAGCAAACCGGACAGGGCCCTTCCCGGGGAGCTGTTTTTT.

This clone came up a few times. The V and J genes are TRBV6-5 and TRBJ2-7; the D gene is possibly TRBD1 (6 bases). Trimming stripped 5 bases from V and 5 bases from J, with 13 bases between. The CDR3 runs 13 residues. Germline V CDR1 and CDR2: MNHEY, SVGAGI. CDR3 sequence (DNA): TGTGCCAGCAGTGCGAACAGGGCCCACGAGCAGTACTTC. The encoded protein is CASSANRAHEQYF.

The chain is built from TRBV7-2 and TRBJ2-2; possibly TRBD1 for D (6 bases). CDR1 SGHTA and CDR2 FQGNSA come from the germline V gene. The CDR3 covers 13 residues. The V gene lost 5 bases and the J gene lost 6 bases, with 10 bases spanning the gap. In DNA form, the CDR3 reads TGTGCCAGCAGCGAACAGGGAGCCGGGGAGCTGTTTTTT. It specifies CASSEQGAGELFF. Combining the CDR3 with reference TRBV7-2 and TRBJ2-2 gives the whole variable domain GAGVSQSPSNKVTEKGKDVELRCDPISGHTALYWYRQSLGQGLEFLIYFQGNSAPDKSGLPSDRFSAERTGGSVSTLTIQRTQQEDSAVYLCASSEQGAGELFFGEGSRLTVL.

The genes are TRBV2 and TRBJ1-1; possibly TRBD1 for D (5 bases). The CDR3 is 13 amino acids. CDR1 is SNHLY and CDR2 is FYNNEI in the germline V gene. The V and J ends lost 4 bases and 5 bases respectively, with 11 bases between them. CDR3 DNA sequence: TGTGCCAGCAGTGTGGACATAGGGACTGAAGCTTTCTTT. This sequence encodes CASSVDIGTEAFF.

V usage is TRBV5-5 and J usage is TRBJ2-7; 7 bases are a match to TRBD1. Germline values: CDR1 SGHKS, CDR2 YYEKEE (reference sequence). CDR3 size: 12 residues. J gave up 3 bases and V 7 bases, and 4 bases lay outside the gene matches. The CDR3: CASLGTVYEQYF. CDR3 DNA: TGTGCCAGCTTGGGGACAGTCTACGAGCAGTACTTC.